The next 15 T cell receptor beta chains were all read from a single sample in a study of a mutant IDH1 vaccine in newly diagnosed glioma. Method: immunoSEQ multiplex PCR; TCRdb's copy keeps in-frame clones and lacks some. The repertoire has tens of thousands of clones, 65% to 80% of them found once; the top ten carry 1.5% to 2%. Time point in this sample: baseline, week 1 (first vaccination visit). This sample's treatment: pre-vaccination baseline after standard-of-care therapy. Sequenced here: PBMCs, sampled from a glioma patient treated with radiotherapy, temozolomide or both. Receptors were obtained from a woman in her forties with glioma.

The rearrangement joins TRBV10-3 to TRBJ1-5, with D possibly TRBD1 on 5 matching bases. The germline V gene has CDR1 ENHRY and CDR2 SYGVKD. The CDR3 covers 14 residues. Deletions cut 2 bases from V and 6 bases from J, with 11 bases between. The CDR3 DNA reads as TGTGCCATCAGTGAGGGGGGGTTTGGTCAGCCCCAGCATTTT. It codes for CAISEGGFGQPQHF.

DNA for the CDR3: TGTGCCAGCAGCCGGGGACAGGGGTATGGCTACACCTTC. It is translated as CASSRGQGYGYTF. This rearrangement joins TRBV6-5 to TRBJ1-2; 10 bases are shared with TRBD1. The CDR3 runs to 13 residues. V dropped 6 bases and J dropped 5; count of bases not matched to a gene: 3. Germline V lookup: CDR1 MNHEY, CDR2 SVGAGI.

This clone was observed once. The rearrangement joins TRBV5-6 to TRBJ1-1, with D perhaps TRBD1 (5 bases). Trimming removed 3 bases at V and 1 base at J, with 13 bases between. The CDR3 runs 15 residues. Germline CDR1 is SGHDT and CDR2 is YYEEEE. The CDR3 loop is CASSSRGNTNTEAFF. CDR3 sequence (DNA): TGTGCCAGCAGCTCTAGGGGCAATACGAACACTGAAGCTTTCTTT. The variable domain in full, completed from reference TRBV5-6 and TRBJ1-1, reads DAGVTQSPTHLIKTRGQQVTLRCSPKSGHDTVSWYQQALGQGPQFIFQYYEEEERQRGNFPDRFSGHQFPNYSSELNVNALLLGDSALYLCASSSRGNTNTEAFFGQGTRLTVV.

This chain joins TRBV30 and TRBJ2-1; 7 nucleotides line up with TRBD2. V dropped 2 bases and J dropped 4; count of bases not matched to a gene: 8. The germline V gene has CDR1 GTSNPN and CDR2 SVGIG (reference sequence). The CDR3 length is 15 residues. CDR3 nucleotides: TGTGCCTGGAGTTGGGCTAGCGGTTTATACAATGAGCAGTTCTTC. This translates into CAWSWASGLYNEQFF. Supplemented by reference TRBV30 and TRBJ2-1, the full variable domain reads SQTIHQWPATLVQPVGSPLSLECTVEGTSNPNLYWYRQAAGRGLQLLFYSVGIGQISSEVPQNLSASRPQDRQFILSSKKLLLSDSGFYLCAWSWASGLYNEQFFGPGTRLTVL.

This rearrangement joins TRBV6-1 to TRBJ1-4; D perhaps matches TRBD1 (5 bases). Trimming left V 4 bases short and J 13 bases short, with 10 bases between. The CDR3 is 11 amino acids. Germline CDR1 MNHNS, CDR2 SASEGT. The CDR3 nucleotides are TGTGCCAGCAGTGGACAGACGGCACTGTTTTTT. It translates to CASSGQTALFF.

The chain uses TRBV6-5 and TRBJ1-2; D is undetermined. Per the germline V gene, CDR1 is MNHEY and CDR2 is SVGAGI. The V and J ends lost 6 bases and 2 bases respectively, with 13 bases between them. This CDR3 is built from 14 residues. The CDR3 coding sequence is TGTGCCAGCAGACAGCCAGGCCGAAACTATGGCTACACCTTC. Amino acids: CASRQPGRNYGYTF.

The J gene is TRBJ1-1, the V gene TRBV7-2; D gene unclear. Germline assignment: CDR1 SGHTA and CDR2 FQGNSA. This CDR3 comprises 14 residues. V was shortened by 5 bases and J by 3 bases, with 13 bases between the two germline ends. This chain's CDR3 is CASSPRALYTEAFF. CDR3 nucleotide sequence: TGTGCCAGCAGCCCCCGGGCTCTTTACACTGAAGCTTTCTTT.

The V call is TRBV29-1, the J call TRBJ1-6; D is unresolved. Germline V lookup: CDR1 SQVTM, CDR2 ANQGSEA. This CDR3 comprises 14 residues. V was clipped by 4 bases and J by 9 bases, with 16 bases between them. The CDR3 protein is CSVAFTPGGSPLHF. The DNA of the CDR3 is TGCAGCGTTGCATTTACACCGGGAGGTTCACCCCTCCACTTT.

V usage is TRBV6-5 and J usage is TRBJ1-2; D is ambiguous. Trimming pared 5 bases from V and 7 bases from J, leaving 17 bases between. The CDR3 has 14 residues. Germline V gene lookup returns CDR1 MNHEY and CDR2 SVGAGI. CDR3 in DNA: TGTGCCAGCAGTCTGATCGGAGGCTTCGGTGGCTACACCTTC. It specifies CASSLIGGFGGYTF.

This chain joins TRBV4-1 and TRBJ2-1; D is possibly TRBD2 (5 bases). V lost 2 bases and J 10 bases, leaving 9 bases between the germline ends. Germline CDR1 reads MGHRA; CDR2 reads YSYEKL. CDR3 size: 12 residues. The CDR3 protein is CASSQLGDEQFF. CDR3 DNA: TGCGCCAGCAGCCAACTGGGAGACGAGCAGTTCTTC.

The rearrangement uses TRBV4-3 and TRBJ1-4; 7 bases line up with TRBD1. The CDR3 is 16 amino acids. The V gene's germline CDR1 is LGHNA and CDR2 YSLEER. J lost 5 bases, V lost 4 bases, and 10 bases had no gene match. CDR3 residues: CASSPRDSRPNEKLFF. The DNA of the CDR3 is TGCGCCAGCAGCCCCCGGGACAGCAGACCAAATGAAAAACTGTTTTTT.

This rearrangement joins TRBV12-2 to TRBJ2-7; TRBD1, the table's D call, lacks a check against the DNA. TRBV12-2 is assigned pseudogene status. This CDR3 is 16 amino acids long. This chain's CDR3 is CASRSLRGSPLGEQYF. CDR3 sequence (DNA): TGTGCAAGTCGAAGCCTCAGGGGGTCCCCGCTGGGCGAGCAGTACTTC.

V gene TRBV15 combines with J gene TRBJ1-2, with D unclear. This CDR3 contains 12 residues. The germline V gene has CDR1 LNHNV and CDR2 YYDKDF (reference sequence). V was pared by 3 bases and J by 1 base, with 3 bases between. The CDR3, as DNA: TGTGCCACCAGCAGGGATAACTATGGCTACACCTTC. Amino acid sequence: CATSRDNYGYTF. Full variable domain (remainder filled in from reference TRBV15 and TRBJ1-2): DAMVIQNPRYQVTQFGKPVTLSCSQTLNHNVMYWYQQKSSQAPKLLFHYYDKDFNNEADTPDNFQSRRPNTSFCFLDIRSPGLGDTAMYLCATSRDNYGYTFGSGTRLTVV.

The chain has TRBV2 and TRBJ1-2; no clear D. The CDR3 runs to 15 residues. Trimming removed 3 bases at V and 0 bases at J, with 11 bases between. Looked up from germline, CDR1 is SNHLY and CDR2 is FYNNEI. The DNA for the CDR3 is TGTGCCAGCAGTGAGATGGGGATCTCTAACTATGGCTACACCTTC. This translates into CASSEMGISNYGYTF. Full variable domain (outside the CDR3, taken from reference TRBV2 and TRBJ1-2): EPEVTQTPSHQVTQMGQEVILRCVPISNHLYFYWYRQILGQKVEFLVSFYNNEISEKSEIFDDQFSVERPDGSNFTLKIRSTKLEDSAMYFCASSEMGISNYGYTFGSGTRLTVV.

In nucleotides, the CDR3 is TGCAGCGTCTGGCAGACTCGGGACAGGGGGACACAGGAGCAGTTCTTC. It is translated as CSVWQTRDRGTQEQFF. This chain connects TRBV29-1 to TRBJ2-1; 11 nucleotides line up with TRBD1. CDR1 is SQVTM, CDR2 ANQGSEA, per germline. The junction had 17 bases not matched to a gene; V was cut back by 6 bases and J by 10 bases. CDR3 length: 16 amino acids.